The clone carrying this TCR beta chain was observed a few times. It was into CD45RA+ naive and CD45RA-negative memory subsets that the CD4+ cells were split. Evenly divided among several immunoSEQ plates was the genomic DNA of each subset. Roughly 210 ng DNA, tens of thousands of T cell genomes, went into each sorted-subset replicate PCR. The table came from immunoSEQ multiplex PCR; TCRdb's copy has only in-frame clones and leaves some out. The profile covers fewer than 1.4 million clones, with approximately 78% appearing a single time and 0.55% to 0.7% taken by the ten largest. From germline, CDR1 is MDHEN and CDR2 SYDVKM. Trimming at V came to 5 bases and at J to 6 bases, leaving 8 bases not matched to a gene. The CDR3 has 15 residues. The data were obtained in a study of shared clonotypes between healthy human individuals. The overall study: Each donor contributed plates that comprised three CD4 naive, three CD4 memory, two CD8 naive and one CD8 memory.

This TCR came from a man younger than 30 in good health. Some clones in this sample may be carry-over from other donors' samples. The sequenced sample consisted of memory CD4+ T cells from PBMCs. Subset noted: CD45RA-negative fraction. This chain joins TRBV28 and TRBJ1-4; 8 positions agree with TRBD1. The CDR3 region is CASSQTGQAYEKLFF. The CDR3 DNA sequence: TGTGCCAGCAGTCAGACGGGACAGGCCTATGAAAAACTGTTTTTT.